The clone carrying this TCR beta chain was seen a few times. Its antigen is as yet unknown. TCRdb reprocessed the PCR reads via MiXCR. This sample carries tens of thousands of clones, around a fifth of them seen once, and the ten largest clones take under 45%. This entry belongs to a study of metastatic and nonmetastatic thyroid tumors. Study-wide findings and caveats: It was reportedly found that TCR beta diversity was significantly higher in malignant thyroid tumors than in benign nodules, a difference seen in both blood and tumor samples.

Thyroid surgery took place with no prior treatment in any patient. The receptor was derived from a female donor with papillary thyroid cancer or a benign thyroid nodule (not recorded which). Some clones in this sample may be carry-over from other donors' samples. The specimen was blood.

The CDR3 loop is CASLNRGGAYEQYF. The CDR3 DNA reads as TGTGCCAGCCTCAACCGGGGCGGGGCCTACGAGCAGTACTTC. V is TRBV28 and J is TRBJ2-7, with a possible D match to TRBD2 (6 bases). V lost 8 bases, J lost 2 bases, and 16 bases lay in between. Germline V gene lookup returns CDR1 MDHEN and CDR2 SYDVKM. The length of the CDR3 is 14 residues. The variable domain in full, with the rest retrieved from reference TRBV28 and TRBJ2-7, is DVKVTQSSRYLVKRTGEKVFLECVQDMDHENMFWYRQDPGLGLRLIYFSYDVKMKEKGDIPEGYSVSREKKERFSLILESASTNQTSMYLCASLNRGGAYEQYFGPGTRLTVT.